Here is one T cell receptor (beta chain) with its context. This sample is drawn from a study of early T cells in non-severe SARS-CoV-2 infection. This CDR3 comprises 13 residues. Per the germline V gene, CDR1 is SGHRS and CDR2 is YFSETQ. V was cut by 5 bases and J by 0 bases, with 9 bases left in between. Each CDR3 protein is one row after TCRdb ran MiXCR on the 5' RACE reads. The data show about 80,000 distinct CDR3 sequences, with over 9.5% seen just once and roughly 3.1% held by the top ten. The specimen sequenced was whole blood. The chain couples TRBV5-1 to TRBJ2-7; D is undetermined. The source is an adult who was a healthcare worker with PCR-confirmed SARS-CoV-2 infection or an uninfected control (not recorded which). CDR3 loop: CASRELPSYEQYF. Written as DNA, the CDR3 is TGCGCCAGCAGAGAGTTGCCCTCCTACGAGCAGTACTTC.